These 10 T cell receptor beta chains were all obtained from the same sample, sequenced in a study of spatial heterogeneity in lung cancer. MiXCR, applied by TCRdb to the 5' RACE reads, yields one record per CDR3 protein. The sample has 7,500 or so distinct CDR3 sequences; 13% to 15% are singletons. These receptors' targets are unknown. Study findings and constraints: Tumors with more nonsynonymous mutations had more expanded intratumoral alpha and beta TCRs.

Time point given: sample taken at primary tumor resection. Source: lung tumor tissue, taken at surgery. Receptor source: a female donor with early-stage non-small cell lung cancer.

This clonotype qualifies as medium-sized (0.01 to 0.1%). This beta chain is an unintended read in a library built for alpha chains; its size means little. The V call is TRBV2, the J call TRBJ1-1, with no clear D. V lost 7 bases and J lost 4, with 7 bases in between. This CDR3 region has 11 residues. Germline assignment: CDR1 SNHLY and CDR2 FYNNEI. The CDR3 reads CASIEGTEAFF. CDR3 DNA sequence: TGTGCCAGCATTGAGGGCACTGAAGCTTTCTTT.

This clonotype is categorized as medium-sized. This beta chain is an unintended read in a library built for alpha chains; its size means little. The chain uses TRBV4-1 and TRBJ1-2; 10 positions match TRBD1. The CDR3 extends over 17 amino acids. The ends lost 3 bases at V and 2 bases at J; junction bases unmatched: 9. CDR1 and CDR2 from the germline V gene are MGHRA and YSYEKL. CDR3 protein: CASSQKGLGQGNYGYTF. CDR3 nucleotide sequence: TGCGCCAGCAGCCAGAAGGGGCTGGGACAGGGGAACTATGGCTACACCTTC.

At least ten counts were recorded for this clonotype. This beta chain is an off-target read within a library intended for alpha chains, so its frequency means little. The chain links TRBV15 to TRBJ2-7; no clear D gene. Germline V gene data show CDR1 as LNHNV and CDR2 as YYDKDF (reference sequence). Trimming took 4 bases from V and 2 from J, leaving 12 bases between them. This CDR3 is 14 amino acids long. The CDR3, as DNA: TGTGCCACCAGCATAGGGATCTTGACCTACGAGCAGTACTTC. The encoded protein is CATSIGILTYEQYF.

This clonotype occurred many times. This beta chain lies outside the target of a library built for alpha chains; its clone size means little. This chain uses TRBV6-1 with TRBJ2-3; 7 nucleotides align to TRBD2. With 5 bases clipped from V and 5 bases from J, the junction kept 7 bases outside the gene matches. The germline V gene encodes CDR1 MNHNS and CDR2 SASEGT. This CDR3 is 14 amino acids long. CDR3 region: CASSLGLEVDTQYF. In DNA form, the CDR3 reads TGTGCCAGCAGTCTAGGACTAGAGGTAGATACGCAGTATTTT.

This clonotype ranks as medium-sized. The library was prepared for alpha chains; this beta chain is a stray read, so its frequency means little. The V and J genes are TRBV4-1 and TRBJ2-7; perhaps TRBD1 as D (6 bases). Germline-derived CDR1 and CDR2 are MGHRA and YSYEKL. This CDR3 spans 17 amino acids. V gave up 0 bases and J gave up 3 bases, with 18 bases separating them. In DNA, the CDR3 is TGCGCCAGCAGCCAAGAAGCCCCTGGACAGTCCCGCTACGAGCAGTACTTC. Encoded protein: CASSQEAPGQSRYEQYF.

At least ten counts were recorded for this clonotype. Within a library made for alpha chains, this beta chain is off target, and its count is uninformative. The genes are TRBV7-9 and TRBJ1-5, with unresolved D. The CDR3 contains 13 residues. Per germline, CDR1 SEHNR and CDR2 FQNEAQ (reference sequence). The ends were cut back, 3 bases at V and 5 bases at J, with 8 bases in the middle. The CDR3 reads CASSFQVDQPQHF. CDR3 coding DNA: TGTGCCAGCAGCTTCCAGGTAGATCAGCCCCAGCATTTT.

In its sample, this clonotype ranks as medium-sized (0.01 to 0.1%). The library was built for alpha chains, so this beta chain is an off-target read and its size means little. The rearrangement joins TRBV12-3 or TRBV12-4 to TRBJ2-5; D gene unclear. CDR3 length: 11 amino acids. The ends were cut back, 6 bases at V and 2 bases at J, with 4 bases in the middle. For the CDR3, the DNA is TGTGCCAGCAGCTTTCAAGAGACCCAGTACTTC. Residues: CASSFQETQYF.

A word on this clonotype: The library was built for alpha chains, so this beta chain is an off-target read and its size means little. The V call is TRBV10-3, the J call TRBJ2-3, with D tentatively TRBD2 (5 bases). CDR1 and CDR2 (germline): ENHRY, SYGVKD. V lost 7 bases and J lost 2, with 7 bases in between. The CDR3 is made up of 12 amino acids. CDR3 residues: CAIKADTDTQYF. CDR3 sequence (DNA): TGTGCCATCAAAGCGGACACAGATACGCAGTATTTT.

In the case of this clonotype: Because the library targeted alpha chains, this beta chain is an off-target read whose size means little. The rearrangement uses TRBV29-1 and TRBJ2-7, with no clear D. The CDR3 length is 14 residues. V lost 6 bases to trimming and J lost 0 bases, with 15 bases between them. Germline CDR1 and CDR2: SQVTM and ANQGSEA. CDR3 amino acids: CSVLLSSSSYEQYF. The CDR3 DNA reads as TGCAGCGTCCTACTCTCCAGTAGCTCCTACGAGCAGTACTTC.

This clonotype is labeled as medium-sized. This beta chain slipped into a library made for alpha chains as a stray read, so its size is not meaningful. This sequence joins TRBV5-1 and TRBJ2-7; D possibly uses TRBD1 or TRBD2 (5 bases each). Looked up from germline, CDR1 is SGHRS and CDR2 is YFSETQ. V was shortened by 2 bases and J by 3 bases, with 12 bases between the two germline ends. This CDR3 region has 14 residues. CDR3 DNA: TGCGCCAGCAGCTTTGGGGGAATCTACTACGAGCAGTACTTC. Residues: CASSFGGIYYEQYF.